This T cell receptor (beta chain) derives from a study of cytomegalovirus exposure and HLA in healthy donors. It was healthy bone marrow donors who served as donors. At sampling all donors were nominally healthy, likely with unrecorded immune exposures. This CDR3 contains 16 residues. Germline V gene sequence: CDR1 MDHEN, CDR2 SYDVKM. Trimming took 4 bases from V and 4 from J, leaving 19 bases between them. This clone was counted a few times. Amplification used 60 Vbeta primers and 13 Jbeta primers. Methods used by the authors: Among the unique TCR beta chains that a later analysis counted, around 72 million in all, about 10 million were shared. Assay used: immunoSEQ multiplex PCR; TCRdb lists only in-frame clones, some missing. V and J calls and clone size come straight from that table; D and trimming were deduced from the DNA. The sample lists 77,000 or so clones; 60% to 80% were seen once.

Sequencing was done on a sample of PBMCs. The chain has TRBV28 and TRBJ1-2; possible D gene TRBD1, 6 bases. The TCR originated in a woman between 35 and 50 years old in good health and CMV-seronegative. CDR3 loop: CASSSTGPRTLYGYTF. The DNA of the CDR3 is TGTGCCAGCAGTTCGACAGGTCCCCGGACCCTCTATGGCTACACCTTC.